The 27 T cell receptor beta chains below all came from one sample that was sequenced in a study of regulatory T cells in long-lasting Graves disease. Indicated time point: newly diagnosed GD, antithyroid drugs for less than 3 months. The TCR library was made from RNA that had been extracted from PBMCs in TRIzol. Relying on iRepertoire HTBI primers and Arm-PCR of CDR3 regions, the team built TCR beta libraries. TCRdb ran MiXCR on the multiplex PCR reads and lists one entry per CDR3 protein. The sample shows some 410,000 distinct CDR3 sequences, 16% of them seen only once. These data also featured in a second study, about T cells in Graves' hyperthyroidism and ophthalmopathy.

Sequencing used peripheral blood mononuclear cells (PBMCs), obtained at new diagnosis, from a patient treated with antithyroid drugs. The receptors derive from a woman in her 30s with Graves disease.

This clonotype was seen once. The chain employs TRBV7-3 and TRBJ2-1; TRBD2 matches at 9 bases. The J segment lost 4 bases and the V segment lost 8 bases, leaving 9 bases of the junction unmatched. The CDR3 length is 15 residues. Per the germline V gene, CDR1 is SGHTA and CDR2 is FQGTGA. The CDR3 bases are TGTGCCAGCCAAACAAGTAGCGGGAGATACAATGAGCAGTTCTTC. Protein sequence: CASQTSSGRYNEQFF.

The chain couples TRBV7-9 to TRBJ2-1; D uncertain. The V and J ends lost 1 base and 9 bases respectively, with 7 bases between them. The CDR3 covers 12 residues. The germline V gene encodes CDR1 SEHNR and CDR2 FQNEAQ (reference sequence). The CDR3 reads CASSLGRREQFF. In DNA form, the CDR3 reads TGTGCCAGCAGCTTAGGTCGGCGTGAGCAGTTCTTC.

This clonotype appeared many times. The V call is TRBV28, the J call TRBJ2-1; 9 nucleotides match TRBD2. Per germline, CDR1 MDHEN and CDR2 SYDVKM. V lost 4 bases, J lost 2 bases, and 6 bases stayed unmatched. The CDR3 sequence is 16 residues long. The DNA of the CDR3 is TGTGCCAGCAGTTCAGTCACTAGCGGGCCCTACAATGAGCAGTTCTTC. It is translated as CASSSVTSGPYNEQFF. Variable domain in full (rest from reference TRBV28 and TRBJ2-1): DVKVTQSSRYLVKRTGEKVFLECVQDMDHENMFWYRQDPGLGLRLIYFSYDVKMKEKGDIPEGYSVSREKKERFSLILESASTNQTSMYLCASSSVTSGPYNEQFFGPGTRLTVL.

CDR3 sequence: CASSLTGPPSYNEQFF. The CDR3 DNA reads TGTGCCAGCAGTCTGACAGGGCCGCCTTCCTACAATGAGCAGTTCTTC. The rearrangement joins TRBV12-3 or TRBV12-4 to TRBJ2-1; 7 positions agree with TRBD1. The CDR3 covers 16 residues. After removal of 5 bases from V and 1 base from J, the junction contained 8 bases not matched to a gene.

This clonotype was picked up many times. The chain is built from TRBV28 and TRBJ1-6; TRBD1 is a possible D gene (5 bases). The CDR3 consists of 17 residues. Trimming shortened V by 3 bases and J by 0 bases, and 12 bases separated the two germline ends. Per germline, CDR1 MDHEN and CDR2 SYDVKM. The CDR3 here is CASSFFQGSSYNSPLHF. CDR3 bases: TGTGCCAGCAGTTTTTTTCAGGGATCCTCCTATAATTCACCCCTCCACTTT. Drawing the rest from reference TRBV28 and TRBJ1-6, the complete variable domain is DVKVTQSSRYLVKRTGEKVFLECVQDMDHENMFWYRQDPGLGLRLIYFSYDVKMKEKGDIPEGYSVSREKKERFSLILESASTNQTSMYLCASSFFQGSSYNSPLHFGNGTRLTVT.

This rearrangement joins TRBV7-9 to TRBJ1-6; no clear D gene. The V gene's germline CDR1 is SEHNR and CDR2 FQNEAQ (reference sequence). The CDR3 totals 13 residues. The V end was cut by 5 bases, the J end by 4 bases, with 6 bases between. Here the CDR3 reads CASSPGYNSPLHF. DNA of the CDR3: TGTGCCAGCAGCCCCGGTTATAATTCACCCCTCCACTTT.

The chain carries TRBV5-4 and TRBJ1-4; possible D gene TRBD1, 6 bases. V was trimmed by 5 bases and J by 3 bases, leaving 14 bases between them. The CDR3 has 15 amino acids. Germline CDR1 SGHNT, CDR2 YYREEE (reference sequence). The CDR3 DNA reads as TGTGCCAGCAGACGAGGGGGGGAGTCTAATGAAAAACTGTTTTTT. It yields the protein CASRRGGESNEKLFF.

This clonotype was observed many times. The rearrangement joins TRBV6-2 or TRBV6-3 to TRBJ1-5; D might be TRBD1 (5 bases). The CDR3 is 16 amino acids. V shed 2 bases and J shed 7 bases, with 18 bases lying between them. Germline V gene sequence: CDR1 MNHEY, CDR2 SVGEGT. CDR3 residues: CASSYLGRGDAQPQHF. CDR3 DNA: TGTGCCAGCAGTTACCTCGGACGAGGGGATGCCCAGCCCCAGCATTTT.

In this sample, this clonotype turned up many times. V and J are TRBV7-9 and TRBJ1-1; tentatively, D is TRBD1 (6 bases). V dropped 0 bases and J dropped 6 bases, with 8 bases sitting between them. CDR1 and CDR2 from the germline V gene are SEHNR and FQNEAQ (reference sequence). CDR3 size: 13 residues. In nucleotides, the CDR3 is TGTGCCAGCAGCTTAGCGGGGGCGGCTGAAGCTTTCTTT. Its protein is CASSLAGAAEAFF. The whole variable domain, remainder taken from reference TRBV7-9 and TRBJ1-1, is DTGVSQNPRHKITKRGQNVTFRCDPISEHNRLYWYRQTLGQGPEFLTYFQNEAQLEKSRLLSDRFSAERPKGSFSTLEIQRTEQGDSAMYLCASSLAGAAEAFFGQGTRLTVV.

There are many counts of this clonotype. This chain uses TRBV20-1 with TRBJ2-2; 7 bases map to TRBD1. Germline V gene sequence: CDR1 DFQATT, CDR2 SNEGSKA (reference sequence). The CDR3 is 14 residues long. V trimming: 6 bases; J trimming: 0 bases; junction bases outside the gene matches: 4. DNA of the CDR3: TGCAGTGCCATGGGGACAGCGAACACCGGGGAGCTGTTTTTT. Translation: CSAMGTANTGELFF.

This clonotype was recorded many times. This chain joins TRBV12-5 and TRBJ2-1; 7 bases line up with TRBD1. CDR1 and CDR2 from the germline V gene are LGHNT and FRNRAP. Trimming at V came to 0 bases and at J to 4 bases, leaving 21 bases not matched to a gene. The CDR3 runs 21 residues. This chain's CDR3 is CASGLVLGTDPDANSYNEQFF. The CDR3 DNA follows: TGTGCTAGTGGTTTGGTACTAGGGACAGACCCCGACGCAAACTCTTACAATGAGCAGTTCTTC.

This clonotype was seen many times. The chain is built from TRBV28 and TRBJ2-7, with 11 positions matching TRBD2. The CDR3 has 18 amino acids. CDR1 is MDHEN, CDR2 SYDVKM, per germline. V was pared by 6 bases and J by 0 bases, with 13 bases of the junction left unmatched. The CDR3 is CASSPVWTGTSGSYEQYF. In nucleotides, the CDR3 is TGTGCCAGCAGCCCTGTATGGACTGGGACTAGCGGCTCCTACGAGCAGTACTTC. Looking up the rest from reference TRBV28 and TRBJ2-7 gives the full variable domain: DVKVTQSSRYLVKRTGEKVFLECVQDMDHENMFWYRQDPGLGLRLIYFSYDVKMKEKGDIPEGYSVSREKKERFSLILESASTNQTSMYLCASSPVWTGTSGSYEQYFGPGTRLTVT.

This clonotype was detected ten times or more. The chain combines TRBV28 with TRBJ2-1, with unresolved D. In germline, CDR1 is MDHEN, CDR2 SYDVKM. The CDR3 runs to 14 residues. The V gene lost 2 bases and the J gene lost 3 bases, with 8 bases spanning the gap. The CDR3 spells CASSLPQGYNEQFF. The CDR3 DNA is TGTGCCAGCAGTTTACCCCAAGGCTACAATGAGCAGTTCTTC.

About this clonotype itself: At one end, the junction sequence differs from germline, possibly due to a read error. The rearrangement links TRBV5-5 to TRBJ2-1, with 9 bases matching TRBD1. The CDR3 contains 19 residues. Looked up from germline, CDR1 is SGHKS and CDR2 is YYEKEE (reference sequence). This chain's CDR3 is CASTPLGFGTGHTYSEQFF. CDR3 bases: TGTGCCAGCACCCCGCTTGGATTCGGGACAGGGCATACATACAGTGAGCAGTTCTTC.

This clonotype showed up many times. An end of the junction does not agree with germline; a read error may underlie this. This chain connects TRBV28 to TRBJ1-2, with TRBD1 identical over 7 bases. This CDR3 comprises 13 residues. Germline V lookup: CDR1 MDHEN, CDR2 SYDVKM. The CDR3: CASALTPEGQTGF. The DNA of the CDR3 is TGTGCCAGCGCCCTAACTCCCGAGGGACAGACCGGGTTC.

This clonotype has a handful of counts. The chain carries TRBV9 and TRBJ1-4, with D unclear. This CDR3 spans 15 amino acids. Per germline, CDR1 SGDLS and CDR2 YYNGEE. V lost 0 bases to trimming and J lost 5 bases, with 11 bases between them. CDR3 amino acids: CASSVGISRNEKLFF. In DNA form, the CDR3 reads TGTGCCAGCAGCGTAGGAATCAGCCGGAATGAAAAACTGTTTTTT. The full variable domain, with the rest looked up from reference TRBV9 and TRBJ1-4, is DSGVTQTPKHLITATGQRVTLRCSPRSGDLSVYWYQQSLDQGLQFLIQYYNGEERAKGNILERFSAQQFPDLHSELNLSSLELGDSALYFCASSVGISRNEKLFFGSGTQLSVL.

The chain recombines TRBV6-2 or TRBV6-3 with TRBJ2-1, with a possible D match to TRBD2 (6 bases). Between the trimmed V and J ends, which lost 2 bases and 2 bases, there was a span of 10 bases. There are 15 residues in the CDR3. Germline V gives CDR1 MNHEY, CDR2 SVGEGT. This CDR3 is CASSYRDLAYNEQFF. The DNA of the CDR3 is TGTGCCAGCAGTTACCGGGACTTGGCCTACAATGAGCAGTTCTTC.

This clonotype appeared many times. The rearrangement links TRBV4-1 to TRBJ2-1; the match to TRBD2 covers 9 bases. Germline assignment: CDR1 MGHRA and CDR2 YSYEKL. J lost 7 bases, V lost 5 bases, and 12 bases had no gene match. The CDR3 contains 16 residues. The CDR3 loop reads CASSSLLAGYRNEQFF. Here the CDR3 DNA reads TGCGCCAGCAGCTCGCTACTAGCGGGTTATCGGAATGAGCAGTTCTTC.

This clonotype was detected only a few times. The chain recombines TRBV10-3 with TRBJ1-1; TRBD1 agrees at 9 bases. The CDR3 length is 16 residues. The germline V gene has CDR1 ENHRY and CDR2 SYGVKD. Trimming took 8 bases from V and 0 from J; bases not matched to a gene: 10. CDR3 protein: CAISAGTGIMNTEAFF. In DNA, the CDR3 is TGTGCCATCTCGGCCGGGACAGGGATCATGAACACTGAAGCTTTCTTT.

This clonotype occurred many times. V gene TRBV5-1 combines with J gene TRBJ1-2; TRBD1 might be the D (5 bases). The CDR3 covers 11 residues. Germline values: CDR1 SGHRS, CDR2 YFSETQ. Trimming cost V 0 bases and J 11 bases, with 8 bases left between them. CDR3 bases: TGCGCCAGCAGCTTGGCGGGGGATTACACCTTC. The encoded protein is CASSLAGDYTF.

The chain is built from TRBV12-3 or TRBV12-4 and TRBJ2-1; 10 bases map to TRBD1. The V and J ends lost 6 bases and 13 bases, in that order; junction bases with no gene match: 24. The CDR3 covers 18 residues. CDR3 loop: CASSPDRGFALAPMSQFF. The CDR3 region has the DNA TGTGCCAGCAGCCCGGACAGGGGGTTTGCGCTAGCGCCAATGAGCCAGTTCTTC.

This clonotype was seen repeatedly, ten times or more. This sequence joins TRBV12-3 or TRBV12-4 and TRBJ2-7; 8 bases align to TRBD1. J lost 3 bases, V lost 2 bases, and 3 bases had no gene match. The CDR3 extends over 14 amino acids. The CDR3 region is CASSLIGTGYEQYF. Written as DNA, the CDR3 is TGTGCCAGCAGTTTAATTGGGACAGGCTACGAGCAGTACTTC.

This clonotype was picked up a small number of times. J is TRBJ2-1 and V is TRBV6-1, with a tentative D call TRBD1 (5 bases). V was clipped by 6 bases and J by 12 bases, with 15 bases between them. The CDR3 has 12 residues. Per the germline V gene, CDR1 is MNHNS and CDR2 is SASEGT. Here the CDR3 reads CASSPDSFRQFF. As DNA, the CDR3 is TGTGCCAGCAGCCCCGACAGTTTTCGGCAGTTCTTC.

The chain recombines TRBV12-3 or TRBV12-4 with TRBJ2-7; 7 bases map to TRBD1. The CDR3 runs 13 residues. Losses at the gene ends were 6 bases for V and 6 bases for J; bases not matched to a gene: 8. This chain's CDR3 is CASRDGQAGEQYF. The DNA of the CDR3 is TGTGCCAGCAGGGACGGACAGGCTGGCGAGCAGTACTTC.

The table lists this clonotype with many counts. J is TRBJ1-2 and V is TRBV12-3 or TRBV12-4, with D possibly being TRBD1 (6 bases). The CDR3 is made up of 15 amino acids. Trimming left V 0 bases short and J 8 bases short, with 16 bases between. CDR3 in amino acids: CASSLAVTGWQGYTF. In nucleotides, the CDR3 is TGTGCCAGCAGTTTAGCGGTGACAGGTTGGCAAGGCTACACCTTC.

This clonotype was picked up many times. The chain is built from TRBV5-1 and TRBJ2-3; 7 nucleotides line up with TRBD1. This CDR3 region has 15 residues. Germline V CDR1 and CDR2: SGHRS, YFSETQ. With 0 bases clipped from V and 6 bases from J, the junction kept 7 bases outside the gene matches. The CDR3 DNA reads TGCGCCAGCAGCTTGGCCCGACAGGGCCACGATACGCAGTATTTT. This gives the protein CASSLARQGHDTQYF.

Many counts were recorded for this clonotype. V is TRBV3-1 and J is TRBJ1-1; D uncertain. V was pared by 5 bases and J by 0 bases, with 7 bases between. Per germline, CDR1 LGHDT and CDR2 YNNKEL (reference sequence). The CDR3 contains 13 residues. The CDR3 reads CASSETLNTEAFF. DNA of the CDR3: TGTGCCAGCAGCGAGACATTGAACACTGAAGCTTTCTTT.